This paragraph covers one T cell receptor (beta chain) sequence. Other DNA sequences of this sample code for an identical CDR3. This entry comes from a study of blood T cell repertoires in COVID-19. Looked up from germline, CDR1 is MDHEN and CDR2 is SYDVKM. Unmatched junction bases numbered 8, after V lost 5 bases and J lost 2 bases. This CDR3 has 15 amino acids. In the original analysis: Nucleated cell number was recorded as an estimate derived from reference gene primer amplification. Repertoires were generated with immunoSEQ multiplex PCR, while TCRdb's copy carries only in-frame clones and drops some. That table furnishes V, J and clone size, whereas the DNA furnished D and trimming. This sample has 150,000 to 200,000 clones, with 85% to 90% found just once.

The sample comprised peripheral blood. This sequence was found in a man aged 18 to 30 with active or convalescent COVID-19. The V gene is TRBV28, the J gene TRBJ1-1; TRBD1 agrees at 7 bases. CDR3 sequence reads: CASSPRGGGNTEAFF. Here the CDR3 DNA reads TGTGCCAGCAGTCCGCGAGGAGGGGGCAACACTGAAGCTTTCTTT. Full variable domain (missing parts from reference TRBV28 and TRBJ1-1): DVKVTQSSRYLVKRTGEKVFLECVQDMDHENMFWYRQDPGLGLRLIYFSYDVKMKEKGDIPEGYSVSREKKERFSLILESASTNQTSMYLCASSPRGGGNTEAFFGQGTRLTVV.